This T cell receptor beta chain comes out of a study of CD8+CD57+ T cells in acquired aplastic anemia listed by TCRdb under 2018. At the level of the whole study: DNA extracted from sorted CD4+ and CD8+ cells had a mean of roughly 3 ug, with a range of about 0.19 to 27.4 ug. CD8+CD57+ expansion was defined as frequency above the mean frequency observed in healthy subjects.

Overall study outcomes, separate from this receptor: Roughly 30 CD8+ CDR3 sequences were shared between patients and controls but appeared highly expressed in patients and within their immunodominant clones. Patients and healthy controls showed no significant difference in CD8+ Simpson's diversity (P=0.060).

The germline V gene sets CDR1 to SGHNT and CDR2 to YENEEA. The CDR3 holds 12 amino acids from the cysteine to the phenylalanine. The DNA shown is the 36-base CDR3, in frame from base 1. Trimming removed 11 bases from V and 1 base from J, leaving 11 bases between the germline ends. This clonotype has ten or more counts. The antigen this receptor binds is unknown. Qualities for individual bases were not recorded, and no much larger clone is one base off. Expansion of CD8+CD57+ cells had been shown by flow cytometry in the patients chosen for sequencing. Every patient had a diagnosis of severe acquired aplastic anemia based on International Study of Aplastic Anemia and Agranulocytosis and Camitta criteria. No patient had received any therapy when blood was sampled. The study deep-sequenced TCR repertoires of sorted CD4+ and CD8+ blood T cells from severe aplastic anemia patients and healthy subjects. In the USA, patient enrollment took place under clinicaltrials.gov protocols 00001620, 01623167, 00001397, 00071045, 00081523 and 00961064. Ficoll-Paque density gradient centrifugation was used to isolate peripheral blood mononuclear cells. CD4+ and CD8+ T cells were sorted by FACS or magnetic beads before DNA extraction.

Profiling of TCR beta VDJ combinations and CDR3 sequences used genomic DNA as the template. TCR repertoire sequencing was run on an Illumina HiSeq 2000. In the authors' own workflow: TRBV/TRBJ rearrangement plots, CDR3 size and DJ length profiles, and Simpson's diversity index were used to evaluate the repertoires. The most abundant DNA sequence in the deep sequencing data was defined as the immunodominant clone. CDR3 amino acid sequences were checked for sharing across subjects and were also compared against the VDJdb database and published repertoires. Clones were called with MiXCR by TCRdb after fastp trimmed the public reads at Q25, and only in-frame beta chains were retained. Each entry is one CDR3 protein sequence, shown with its most common DNA and genes. These V and J calls are TCRdb output, not the study's own analysis. This sample holds around 170,000 distinct CDR3 sequences; 40% to 55% were observed only once. The top ten clones comprise 3.2% of the sample.

The chain is assembled from TRBV11-3 and TRBJ1-1, with no confidently assigned D gene. The sequence was collected from a human donor with aplastic anemia. The sample comprised sorted CD4+, CD8+, or CD8+CD57+ T cells (not recorded which) from PBMCs. The CDR3 region: CASGQKNTEAFF. At the DNA level, the sequence is TGTGCCTCTGGGCAGAAGAACACTGAAGCTTTCTTT.